Below are 7 T cell receptor beta chains sequenced from a single sample in a study of blood T cells in healthy people across ages. It was with a sample-barcoded 5' primer and a J-beta primer mix that a second PCR of roughly 7 to 12 cycles was run. One entry per CDR3 protein, called by TCRdb with MiXCR from the 5' RACE reads. The sample includes approximately 900,000 distinct CDR3 sequences, roughly 28% of them seen just once. The same sample was also studied in work on T cells of mothers and their children.

Sequencing was performed on blood. These TCRs come from a woman between 40 and 50 years old in good health.

This clonotype appeared a few times. V usage is TRBV19 and J usage is TRBJ1-5, with 8 positions matching TRBD1. V dropped 7 bases and J dropped 6; count of bases not matched to a gene: 2. This CDR3 has 12 amino acids. CDR1 is LNHDA, CDR2 SQIVND, per germline (reference sequence). CDR3 loop: CASTGGSQPQHF. Written as DNA, the CDR3 is TGTGCCAGTACAGGGGGCAGTCAGCCCCAGCATTTT. The full variable domain, completed using reference TRBV19 and TRBJ1-5, is DGGITQSPKYLFRKEGQNVTLSCEQNLNHDAMYWYRQDPGQGLRLIYYSQIVNDFQKGDIAEGYSVSREKKESFPLTVTSAQKNPTAFYLCASTGGSQPQHFGDGTRLSIL.

CDR3 coding DNA: TGTGCCAGTTTACTAGCGGGGGACTACAATGAGCAGTTCTTC. Translated, it gives CASLLAGDYNEQFF. The gene calls are TRBV12-3 or TRBV12-4 and TRBJ2-1; TRBD2 aligns across 11 bases. V trimming: 9 bases; J trimming: 3 bases; junction bases outside the gene matches: 4. The CDR3 length is 14 residues.

The chain uses TRBV7-9 and TRBJ2-6; 8 bases agree with TRBD1. Trimming cost V 5 bases and J 0 bases; bases outside gene matches: 12. Looked up from germline, CDR1 is SEHNR and CDR2 is FQNEAQ (reference sequence). The CDR3 is 19 amino acids. DNA of the CDR3: TGTGCCAGCAGCCCAGACGTCGGGACAGGAGGCTCTGGGGCCAACGTCCTGACTTTC. This encodes CASSPDVGTGGSGANVLTF.

The V gene is TRBV7-8, the J gene TRBJ2-3; 10 bases line up with TRBD2. Germline V lookup: CDR1 SGHVS, CDR2 FQNEAQ. V shed 4 bases, J shed 0 bases, and the junction held 19 bases outside the gene matches. The length of the CDR3 is 21 residues. The CDR3 sequence: CASSSGWLYLAGGLSTDTQYF. The CDR3, as DNA: TGTGCCAGCAGCTCTGGGTGGTTGTATTTAGCGGGGGGCCTTAGCACAGATACGCAGTATTTT.

The V and J genes are TRBV28 and TRBJ1-4, with 7 bases identical to TRBD1. The CDR3 is 14 amino acids. Germline CDR1 reads MDHEN; CDR2 reads SYDVKM. V lost 3 bases and J lost 5; bases outside the gene matches: 3. The CDR3 nucleotides are TGTGCCAGCAGTTTCGGGACAGTAAATGAAAAACTGTTTTTT. It is translated as CASSFGTVNEKLFF.

The table lists this clonotype with a few counts. At one end the junction does not follow the germline gene, possibly because of a read error. The chain is built from TRBV20-1 and TRBJ2-1; 10 nucleotides agree with TRBD1. The germline gives CDR1 DFQATT, CDR2 SNEGSKA (reference sequence). The CDR3 covers 12 residues. CDR3 in amino acids: CSTRTGGNEQFF. In DNA, the CDR3 is TGCAGTACTAGGACAGGGGGGAATGAGCAGTTCTTC.

This clonotype was detected a few times. The chain couples TRBV28 to TRBJ1-2; D might be TRBD1 (6 bases). The V end lost 2 bases, the J end lost 10 bases, and 8 bases lay between the germline ends. Germline lookup yields CDR1 MDHEN and CDR2 SYDVKM. The CDR3 is made up of 11 amino acids. The CDR3 protein is CASSLRGAYTF. As DNA, the CDR3 is TGTGCCAGCAGTTTACGGGGGGCCTACACCTTC.